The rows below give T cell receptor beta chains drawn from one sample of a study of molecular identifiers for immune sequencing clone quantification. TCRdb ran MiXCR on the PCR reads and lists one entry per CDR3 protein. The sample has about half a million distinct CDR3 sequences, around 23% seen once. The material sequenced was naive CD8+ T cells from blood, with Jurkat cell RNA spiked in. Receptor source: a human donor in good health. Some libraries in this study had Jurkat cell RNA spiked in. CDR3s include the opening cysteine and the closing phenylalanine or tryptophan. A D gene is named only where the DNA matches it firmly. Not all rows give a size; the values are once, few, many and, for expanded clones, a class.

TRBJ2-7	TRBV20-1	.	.	CSAAESGTANYEQYF	TGCAGTGCTGCCGAATCCGGGACTGCGAACTACGAGCAGTACTTC
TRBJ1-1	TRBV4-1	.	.	CASSQALGLNTEAFF	TGCGCCAGCAGCCAAGCCCTAGGGTTGAACACTGAAGCTTTCTTT
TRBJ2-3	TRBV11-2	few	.	CASSAELGDTDTQYF	TGTGCCAGCAGCGCCGAGCTGGGTGACACAGATACGCAGTATTTT
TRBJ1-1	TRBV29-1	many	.	CSAERGENTEAFF	TGCAGCGCCGAGCGCGGGGAGAACACTGAAGCTTTCTTT
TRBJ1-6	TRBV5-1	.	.	CASSLLDNSPLHF	TGCGCCAGCAGCTTGTTGGATAATTCACCCCTCCACTTT
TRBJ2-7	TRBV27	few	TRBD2	CASSPILAGRSYEQYF	TGTGCCAGCAGTCCTATCCTAGCGGGTCGCTCCTACGAGCAGTACTTC
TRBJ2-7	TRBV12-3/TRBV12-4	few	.	CASSPPLKGYEQYF	TGTGCCAGCAGCCCCCCCCTTAAGGGCTACGAGCAGTACTTC
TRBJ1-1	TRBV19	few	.	CASSTIWGTNTEAFF	TGTGCCAGTAGCACAATATGGGGGACGAACACTGAAGCTTTCTTT
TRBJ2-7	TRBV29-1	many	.	CSVTPDGKSYEQYF	TGCAGCGTTACGCCGGACGGAAAATCCTACGAGCAGTACTTC
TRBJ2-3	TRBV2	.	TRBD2	CASTRSVSGVRTDTQYF	TGTGCCAGCACCCGGTCGGTTAGCGGGGTACGCACAGATACGCAGTATTTT
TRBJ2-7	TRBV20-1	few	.	CSARAPRDFREEQYF	TGCAGTGCTAGAGCCCCACGTGACTTTAGAGAGGAGCAGTACTTC
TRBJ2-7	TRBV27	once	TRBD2	CASSLPGGSNNEQYF	TGTGCCAGCAGTTTACCTGGCGGGAGTAACAACGAGCAGTACTTC
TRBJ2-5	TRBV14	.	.	CASSQDKQETQYF	TGTGCCAGCAGCCAAGACAAACAAGAGACCCAGTACTTC
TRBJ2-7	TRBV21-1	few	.	CASSKASEPSTYEQYF	TGTGCCAGCAGCAAAGCTAGTGAGCCCTCGACCTACGAGCAGTACTTC
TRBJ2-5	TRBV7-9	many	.	CASSSDGGETQYF	TGTGCCAGCAGTTCTGACGGTGGGGAGACCCAGTACTTC
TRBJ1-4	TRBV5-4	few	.	CASSFAVGINEKLFF	TGTGCCAGCAGCTTCGCCGTGGGGATAAATGAAAAACTGTTTTTT
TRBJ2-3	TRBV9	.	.	CASSVDLAIGDTQYF	TGTGCCAGCAGCGTAGATCTAGCGATCGGAGATACGCAGTATTTT
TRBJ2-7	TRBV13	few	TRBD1	CASSGTGGTYEQYF	TGTGCCAGCAGCGGAACAGGGGGGACCTACGAGCAGTACTTC
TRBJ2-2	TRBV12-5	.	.	CASGLVPGERKTGELFF	TGTGCTAGTGGTTTGGTGCCCGGGGAGAGGAAAACCGGGGAGCTGTTTTTT
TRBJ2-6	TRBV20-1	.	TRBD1	CSAQGRGTGANVLTF	TGCAGTGCCCAGGGCAGGGGGACTGGGGCCAACGTCCTGACTTTC
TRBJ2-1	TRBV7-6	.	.	CASSLDQTSYNEQFF	TGTGCCAGCAGCTTAGACCAGACCTCCTACAATGAGCAGTTCTTC
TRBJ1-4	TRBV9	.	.	CASSVVGSANEKLFF	TGTGCCAGCAGCGTAGTTGGCTCAGCTAATGAAAAACTGTTTTTT
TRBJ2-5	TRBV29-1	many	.	CSADSGGAETQYF	TGCAGCGCCGATAGTGGGGGCGCTGAGACCCAGTACTTC